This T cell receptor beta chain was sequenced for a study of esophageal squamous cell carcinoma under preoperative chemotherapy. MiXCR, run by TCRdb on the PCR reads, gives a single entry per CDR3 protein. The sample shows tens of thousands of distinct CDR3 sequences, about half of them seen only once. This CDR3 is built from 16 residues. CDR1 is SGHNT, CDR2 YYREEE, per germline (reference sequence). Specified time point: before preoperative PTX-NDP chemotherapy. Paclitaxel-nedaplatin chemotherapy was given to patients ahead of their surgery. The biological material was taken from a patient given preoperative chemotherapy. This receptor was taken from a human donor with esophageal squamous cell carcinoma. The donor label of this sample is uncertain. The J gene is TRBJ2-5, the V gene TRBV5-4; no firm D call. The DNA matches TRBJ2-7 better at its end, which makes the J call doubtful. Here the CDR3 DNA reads TGTGCCAGCAGCTCCCCGACTGGAAGGCTGGTCTACGAGCAGTACTTC. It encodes CASSSPTGRLVYEQYF.